These 27 T cell receptor beta chains share one sample of origin, sequenced in a study of T cells after yellow fever vaccination. TCRdb called the 5' RACE reads again in MiXCR, with one record for every CDR3 protein. The sample holds fewer than 650,000 distinct CDR3 sequences, 21% seen once. Source: PBMCs, taken roughly 20 days after the first yellow fever vaccination. The receptor source for this set is a man between 18 and 29 years old who received the YFV17D yellow fever vaccine.

The sample holds a few counts of this clonotype. The CDR3 DNA reads TGTGCCAGCAGTAGAAGACTAGCTATAGTATACAATGAGCAGTTCTTC. It yields the protein CASSRRLAIVYNEQFF. The chain carries TRBV27 and TRBJ2-1; 7 nucleotides line up with TRBD2. Trimming removed 5 bases from V and 4 bases from J; junction bases left unmatched: 11. The CDR3 sequence is 16 residues long. Germline-derived CDR1 and CDR2 are MNHEY and SMNVEV (reference sequence).

The gene calls are TRBV2 and TRBJ2-7; TRBD1 matches 7 bases. CDR1 is SNHLY, CDR2 FYNNEI, per germline. The CDR3 loop spans 14 amino acids. J gave up 2 bases and V 4 bases, and 5 bases lay outside the gene matches. The CDR3 loop is CASSATGLAYEQYV. CDR3 nucleotide sequence: TGTGCCAGCAGTGCGACAGGGTTGGCCTACGAGCAGTACGTC.

The table lists this clonotype with a few counts. The rearrangement links TRBV12-3 or TRBV12-4 to TRBJ2-1, with a possible D match to TRBD1 (5 bases). The CDR3 runs to 15 residues. V was cut by 5 bases and J by 14 bases, with 25 bases left in between. The CDR3 protein is CASSDPATSTAWEFF. As DNA, the CDR3 is TGTGCCAGCAGTGACCCCGCCACCTCGACAGCATGGGAGTTCTTC.

The J gene is TRBJ2-3, the V gene TRBV20-1, with D uncertain. Trimming removed 3 bases from V and 6 bases from J, with 13 bases in between. Germline loops: CDR1 DFQATT, CDR2 SNEGSKA (reference sequence). This CDR3 has 13 residues. The CDR3 DNA is TGCAGTGCTAGGGGGAATGCGCAGGATACGCAGTATTTT. Translating it yields CSARGNAQDTQYF.

The chain couples TRBV24-1 to TRBJ2-5; the D gene is possibly TRBD1 (5 bases). The V and J ends lost 0 bases and 4 bases respectively, with 11 bases between them. The CDR3 contains 15 residues. Germline values: CDR1 KGHDR, CDR2 SFDVKD. CDR3 sequence: CATSDLEGVGETQYF. The CDR3, as DNA: TGTGCCACCAGTGATTTGGAAGGGGTCGGAGAGACCCAGTACTTC.

This sequence joins TRBV6-2 or TRBV6-3 and TRBJ2-5; possible D gene TRBD2, 5 bases. Trimming left V 5 bases short and J 5 bases short, with 12 bases between. The CDR3 spans 13 residues. Germline values: CDR1 MNHEY, CDR2 SVGEGT. The CDR3 coding sequence is TGTGCCAGCAGTCAAACTAGATGGGAGACCCAGTACTTC. It specifies CASSQTRWETQYF.

This clonotype was observed a few times. For the CDR3, the DNA is TGTGCCATCAGTGCCCCCGGACAGGGTAGCTATGGCTACACCTTC. This codes for CAISAPGQGSYGYTF. V gene TRBV10-3 combines with J gene TRBJ1-2; 8 nucleotides agree with TRBD1. Germline V gene sequence: CDR1 ENHRY, CDR2 SYGVKD. This CDR3 is built from 15 residues. Trimming removed 4 bases from V and 4 bases from J; junction bases left unmatched: 8.

This clonotype was seen a few times. This rearrangement joins TRBV29-1 to TRBJ2-7; D may be TRBD1 (5 bases). The germline CDR1 and CDR2 sequences are SQVTM and ANQGSEA. Between the trimmed V and J ends, which lost 5 bases and 2 bases, there was a span of 10 bases. This CDR3 is 12 amino acids long. CDR3 loop: CSVQTATYEQYF. The CDR3 coding sequence is TGCAGCGTTCAGACAGCGACCTACGAGCAGTACTTC.

In this sample, this clonotype turned up a few times. The chain uses TRBV6-5 and TRBJ2-4, with D perhaps matching TRBD2 (6 bases). Trimming pared 3 bases from V and 9 bases from J, leaving 12 bases between. CDR3 length: 13 residues. Germline lookup yields CDR1 MNHEY and CDR2 SVGAGI. The CDR3 here is CASSYKAEGIQYF. CDR3 sequence (DNA): TGTGCCAGCAGTTATAAAGCGGAGGGCATTCAGTACTTC.

V is TRBV5-4 and J is TRBJ1-6, with D unclear. V lost 3 bases to trimming and J lost 8 bases, with 12 bases between them. CDR3 length equals 14 residues. Germline V CDR1 and CDR2: SGHNT, YYREEE (reference sequence). The DNA of the CDR3 is TGTGCCAGCAGCTCCCAGGTGGTAGATTCACCCCTCCACTTT. Residues: CASSSQVVDSPLHF.

This clonotype has more than one count but fewer than ten. This chain connects TRBV2 to TRBJ2-3; TRBD2 matches 10 bases. This CDR3 contains 15 residues. With 2 bases clipped from V and 4 bases from J, the junction kept 3 bases outside the gene matches. Per the germline V gene, CDR1 is SNHLY and CDR2 is FYNNEI. The CDR3 region has the DNA TGTGCCAGCAGTGAAATTCTAGCGGGGGCAGATACGCAGTATTTT. This translates into CASSEILAGADTQYF.

The rearrangement joins TRBV20-1 to TRBJ2-7; D is tentatively TRBD1 or TRBD2 (5 bases each). The ends were cut back, 5 bases at V and 7 bases at J, with 18 bases in the middle. The CDR3 has 13 residues. Looked up from germline, CDR1 is DFQATT and CDR2 is SNEGSKA (reference sequence). The CDR3 coding sequence is TGCAGTGCTTCCCGAAGGGATTGGGGGGAGCAGTACTTC. Amino acids: CSASRRDWGEQYF.

A few counts support this clonotype. The chain couples TRBV5-1 to TRBJ2-1; D tentatively fits TRBD1 or TRBD2 (5 bases each). This CDR3 is 14 amino acids long. CDR1 and CDR2 (germline): SGHRS, YFSETQ. V was shortened by 4 bases and J by 9 bases, with 17 bases between the two germline ends. CDR3 in amino acids: CASSLGTPGGEQFF. CDR3 nucleotides: TGCGCCAGCAGCCTCGGGACGCCCGGCGGTGAGCAGTTCTTC.

This clonotype was found a few times. The chain links TRBV11-3 to TRBJ2-5; D possibly matches TRBD1 or TRBD2 (6 bases each). Germline-derived CDR1 and CDR2 are SGHNT and YENEEA. The V end was cut by 4 bases, the J end by 4 bases, with 16 bases between. This CDR3 contains 15 residues. As DNA, the CDR3 is TGTGCCAGCAGCTCCGTAGGGGGAGGTGGAGAGACCCAGTACTTC. The encoded protein is CASSSVGGGGETQYF.

The chain uses TRBV5-1 and TRBJ2-3; D remains ambiguous. This CDR3 comprises 14 residues. Deletions cut 2 bases from V and 0 bases from J, with 7 bases between. CDR1 is SGHRS, CDR2 YFSETQ, per germline. CDR3 sequence (DNA): TGCGCCAGCAGCTTTGATACCAGCACAGATACGCAGTATTTT. This encodes CASSFDTSTDTQYF.

This clonotype appeared a few times. For the CDR3, the DNA is TGTGCCAGCAGCTTAGCGGCGGCGGTCGCAGGCTACACCTTC. Its translation is CASSLAAAVAGYTF. The chain couples TRBV7-9 to TRBJ1-2; D remains ambiguous. Germline V lookup: CDR1 SEHNR, CDR2 FQNEAQ (reference sequence). This CDR3 is built from 14 residues. The ends were cut back, 0 bases at V and 8 bases at J, with 13 bases in the middle. Combining the CDR3 with reference TRBV7-9 and TRBJ1-2 gives the whole variable domain DTGVSQNPRHKITKRGQNVTFRCDPISEHNRLYWYRQTLGQGPEFLTYFQNEAQLEKSRLLSDRFSAERPKGSFSTLEIQRTEQGDSAMYLCASSLAAAVAGYTFGSGTRLTVV.

This clonotype was counted ten times or more. V is TRBV12-3 or TRBV12-4 and J is TRBJ1-2; D not certain. V lost 1 base, J lost 2 bases, and 8 bases lay in between. The CDR3 is made up of 14 amino acids. CDR3 sequence reads: CASSLGAINYGYTF. CDR3 nucleotides: TGTGCCAGCAGTTTAGGGGCTATAAACTATGGCTACACCTTC.

The genes are TRBV6-2 or TRBV6-3 and TRBJ1-5; 7 positions agree with TRBD1. The germline gives CDR1 MNHEY, CDR2 SVGEGT. The CDR3 contains 15 residues. After removal of 6 bases from V and 5 bases from J, the junction contained 10 bases not matched to a gene. CDR3 bases: TGTGCCAGCAGCCCCCGGGGCCAGGGGGATCAGCCCCAGCATTTT. This sequence encodes CASSPRGQGDQPQHF.

V is TRBV7-2 and J is TRBJ1-2, with no clear D. V lost 0 bases and J 3 bases, leaving 8 bases between the germline ends. Germline-derived CDR1 and CDR2 are SGHTA and FQGNSA. The CDR3 is made up of 14 amino acids. The DNA for the CDR3 is TGTGCCAGCAGCTTAGCGCTGTCTGACTATGGCTACACCTTC. Its protein product is CASSLALSDYGYTF.

This clonotype was detected only a few times. The gene calls are TRBV5-1 and TRBJ2-1, with D perhaps assigned TRBD1 or TRBD2 (5 bases each). Germline V CDR1 and CDR2: SGHRS, YFSETQ. There are 13 residues in the CDR3. The V and J ends lost 0 bases and 10 bases respectively, with 11 bases between them. DNA of the CDR3: TGCGCCAGCAGCTTGGGGGGGTCACAAGAGCAGTTCTTC. Its protein product is CASSLGGSQEQFF.

The chain joins TRBV5-5 to TRBJ2-7, with D perhaps matching TRBD1 (6 bases). With 2 bases removed from V and 1 base from J, the gap between germline ends came to 10 bases. Germline values: CDR1 SGHKS, CDR2 YYEKEE (reference sequence). The CDR3 sequence is 14 residues long. The CDR3 here is CASSLQGGSYEQYV. The CDR3 DNA is TGTGCCAGCAGCTTACAGGGCGGGTCCTACGAGCAGTACGTC.

A word on this clonotype: The junction shows a germline mismatch at one end, possibly a read error. The chain employs TRBV6-1 and TRBJ2-6; D may be TRBD1 (6 bases). The CDR3 is 17 residues long. Germline CDR1 MNHNS, CDR2 SASEGT. CDR3 sequence reads: CASSPWGPISGTNVLTF. The CDR3 region has the DNA TGTGCCAGCAGTCCCTGGGGGCCAATCTCTGGGACCAACGTCCTGACTTTC.

Note on this clonotype: Sequence at one end of the junction differs from germline and may be a read error. This chain links TRBV14 with TRBJ2-1; the match to TRBD2 covers 10 bases. Germline CDR1 is SGHDN and CDR2 is FVKESK. The CDR3 contains 15 residues. The chain's CDR3 is CASSPGLASYDEQFF. The CDR3 nucleotides read TGTGCCAGCAGCCCGGGACTAGCGAGCTACGATGAGCAGTTCTTC. Drawing the rest from reference TRBV14 and TRBJ2-1, the complete variable domain is EAGVTQFPSHSVIEKGQTVTLRCDPISGHDNLYWYRRVMGKEIKFLLHFVKESKQDESGMPNNRFLAERTGGTYSTLKVQPAELEDSGVYFCASSPGLASYDEQFFGPGTRLTVL.

This clonotype was counted only a few times. This rearrangement joins TRBV10-3 to TRBJ2-2; TRBD1 matches at 7 bases. This CDR3 region has 17 residues. V dropped 11 bases and J dropped 0; count of bases not matched to a gene: 15. The germline V gene encodes CDR1 ENHRY and CDR2 SYGVKD. The DNA of the CDR3 is TGTGCCTCCCGAGGACAGGTTACCTTCGCGAACACCGGGGAGCTGTTTTTT. This translates into CASRGQVTFANTGELFF.

The chain carries TRBV6-5 and TRBJ2-2, with no clear D. The CDR3 runs to 16 residues. V was trimmed by 2 bases and J by 3 bases, leaving 13 bases between them. Germline V gives CDR1 MNHEY, CDR2 SVGAGI. DNA of the CDR3: TGTGCCAGCAGTTACCCGGACGGTTCCGACACCGGGGAGCTGTTTTTT. Translated: CASSYPDGSDTGELFF.

This clonotype was seen a few times. The V call is TRBV28, the J call TRBJ1-1, with D unresolved. Germline-derived CDR1 and CDR2 are MDHEN and SYDVKM. With 3 bases removed from V and 8 bases from J, the gap between germline ends came to 16 bases. The CDR3 length is 14 residues. Written as DNA, the CDR3 is TGTGCCAGCAGTTTGCCCCGCCGGGAGAGAGAAGCTTTCTTT. Amino acids: CASSLPRREREAFF. The full variable domain, rest sourced from reference TRBV28 and TRBJ1-1, is DVKVTQSSRYLVKRTGEKVFLECVQDMDHENMFWYRQDPGLGLRLIYFSYDVKMKEKGDIPEGYSVSREKKERFSLILESASTNQTSMYLCASSLPRREREAFFGQGTRLTVV.

This clonotype appeared many times. This chain uses TRBV12-3 or TRBV12-4 with TRBJ2-1, with D uncertain. With 5 bases removed from V and 8 bases from J, the gap between germline ends came to 19 bases. The CDR3 has 15 amino acids. CDR3 amino acids: CASSPGFGREYEQFF. In DNA, the CDR3 is TGTGCCAGCAGTCCTGGGTTCGGCCGTGAGTATGAGCAGTTCTTC.